This entry lists 2 T cell receptor beta chains sequenced from one sample in a study of T cell repertoires in cytomegalovirus infection. TCRdb called the reads again in MiXCR, with one record for every CDR3 protein. The sample shows 700,000 to 850,000 distinct CDR3 sequences, approximately 32% of them seen only once. For these receptors, no antigen is known. The sample here was cultured CD8+ T cells from PBMCs, taken from culture after CMV antigen stimulation. These receptors were collected from a human donor in good health (CMV status not recorded). Some clones in this sample may be carry-over from other donors' samples.

The rearrangement links TRBV28 to TRBJ1-6, with D perhaps matching TRBD1 (6 bases). The V end was cut by 4 bases, the J end by 3 bases, with 10 bases between. Germline CDR1 reads MDHEN; CDR2 reads SYDVKM. There are 15 residues in the CDR3. CDR3: CASSSPGHYNSPLHF. CDR3 coding DNA: TGTGCCAGCAGTTCACCGGGACACTATAATTCACCCCTCCACTTT.

This clonotype has a handful of counts. This rearrangement joins TRBV6-1 to TRBJ2-1; no firm D call. CDR3 size: 16 residues. V was pared by 4 bases and J by 7 bases, with 20 bases between. From germline, CDR1 is MNHNS and CDR2 SASEGT. CDR3 in DNA: TGTGCCAGCAGTGGCCGGGCGGTGTATTCTTGGAATGAGCAGTTCTTC. Its protein product is CASSGRAVYSWNEQFF.